The present T cell receptor (beta chain) was sequenced within a study of T cell changes during pregnancy in multiple sclerosis. V lost 4 bases to trimming and J lost 5 bases; unmatched junction nucleotides: 8. Germline lookup yields CDR1 SGHRS and CDR2 YFSETQ. The CDR3 length is 14 residues. Sequencing was performed with immunoSEQ multiplex PCR; in TCRdb, only in-frame clones are kept and a portion is missing. The data contain around 47,000 clones, approximately 96% of them seen just once; the ten biggest clones take up 0.89%. The V gene is TRBV5-1, the J gene TRBJ1-1; 7 bases agree with TRBD1. The specimen comprised peripheral blood, sampled in the second trimester of pregnancy. This TCR came from a female donor with multiple sclerosis, enrolled in a pregnancy study. The CDR3 DNA reads as TGCGCCAGCAGCGCGGGAGGGGGCGGAACTGAAGCTTTCTTT. Translation: CASSAGGGGTEAFF.